The TCR beta chain described here comes from a study of T cell responses to AZD1222 COVID-19 vaccine. Study outcomes and limitations: Seropositivity was recorded at baseline in only five to seven AZD1222 recipients.

TCRdb's copy holds only in-frame clones and misses some; the assay was immunoSEQ multiplex PCR. The table records about 120,000 clones, about nine tenths of them present only once. Second-dose groups at about 4 or about 12 weeks were pooled. Concerning this clone: Its cognate antigen is unknown.

Per the germline V gene, CDR1 is MNHEY and CDR2 is SVGAGI. V shed 5 bases and J 5 bases; nucleotides not matched to a gene: 9. This CDR3 has 14 amino acids. Sequenced material: peripheral blood, taken 28 days after the second AZD1222 dose. This sequence joins TRBV6-5 and TRBJ2-7, with TRBD1 matching 7 bases. The TCR sequence derives from an adult who received the AZD1222 COVID-19 vaccine. This CDR3 is CASSPQGSRNEQYF. The CDR3 nucleotides are TGTGCCAGCAGTCCACAGGGGTCTAGGAACGAGCAGTACTTC.